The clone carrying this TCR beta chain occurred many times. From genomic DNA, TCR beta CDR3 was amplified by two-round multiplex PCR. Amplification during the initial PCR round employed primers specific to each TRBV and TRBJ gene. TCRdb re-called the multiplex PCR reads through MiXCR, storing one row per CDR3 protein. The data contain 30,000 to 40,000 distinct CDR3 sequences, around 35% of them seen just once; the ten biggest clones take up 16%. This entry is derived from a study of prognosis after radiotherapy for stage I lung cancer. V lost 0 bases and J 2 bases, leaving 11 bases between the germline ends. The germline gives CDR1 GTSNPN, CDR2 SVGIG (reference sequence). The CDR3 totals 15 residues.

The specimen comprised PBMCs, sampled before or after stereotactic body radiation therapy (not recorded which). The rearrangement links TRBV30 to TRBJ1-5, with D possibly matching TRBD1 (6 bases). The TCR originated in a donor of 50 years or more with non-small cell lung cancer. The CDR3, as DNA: TGTGCCTGGAGTGTAGTTGCAGGGGGCAATCAGCCCCAGCATTTT. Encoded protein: CAWSVVAGGNQPQHF.